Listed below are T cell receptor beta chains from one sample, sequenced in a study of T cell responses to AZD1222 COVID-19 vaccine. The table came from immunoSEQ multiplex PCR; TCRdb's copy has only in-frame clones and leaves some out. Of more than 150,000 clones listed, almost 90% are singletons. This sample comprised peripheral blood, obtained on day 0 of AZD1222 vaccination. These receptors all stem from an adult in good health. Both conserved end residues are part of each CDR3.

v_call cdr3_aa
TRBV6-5 CASSYSGSRKETQYF
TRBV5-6 CASSLRGIGMNTEAFF
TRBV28 CASSQGFTSTYEQYF
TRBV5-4 CASSPLGSYEQYF
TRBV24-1 CATSDSHRAANQPQHF
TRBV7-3 CASSSPPRDRSPKPTNEKLFF
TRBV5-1 CASSYDSTPGANVLTF
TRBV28 CASSLARRDRSYEQYF
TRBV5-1 CASSWGLAGSSYNEQFF
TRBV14 CASSQVPLGQFF
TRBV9 CASSEGQEGNYGYTF
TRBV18 CASSPTSGERTDTQYF
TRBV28 CASSLRQGSYNEQFF
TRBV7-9 CASSVQGRDYGYTF
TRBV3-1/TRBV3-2 CASSESPGYEQYF
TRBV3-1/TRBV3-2 CASSRGGETQYF
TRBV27 CASRRNTEAFF
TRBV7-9 CASSWTGGGETQYF
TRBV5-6 CASSLGQGYYSPLHF
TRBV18 CASSPETGKLNTEAFF
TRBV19 CASSLLGTGVRNTEAFF
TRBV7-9 CASSLGTDTQYF
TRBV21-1 CASAMPTGENEKLFF
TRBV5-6 CASSLWVSASHEKLFF
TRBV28 CASSPLDRDSYEQYF
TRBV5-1 CASSLDDRVKVHTEAFF
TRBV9 CASSAGTGWDTQYF
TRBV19 CATAGPSSYNEQFF
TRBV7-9 CASSLDAPDRADKNIQYF
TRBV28 CASRGPGGSSGANVLTF
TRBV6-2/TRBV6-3 CASSSLGLGATDTQYF
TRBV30 CAWSVGSGFEKLFF
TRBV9 CASSGGPQETQYF
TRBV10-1 CASSAGAGQPQHF
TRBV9 CASSVAGENTEAFF
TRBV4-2 CASSQDWSGGRYEQYF
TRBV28 CASRGRQEGFFYEQYF
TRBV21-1 CASSPLRDRDSYEQYF
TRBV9 CASSVAGTSGEETQYF
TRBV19 CASNTANLYGYTF
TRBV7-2 CASSLVAGVDTGELFF
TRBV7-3 CASSLSSGSGETQYF
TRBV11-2 CASSPLLAGGPYNEQFF